Here is one T cell receptor beta chain with its context. Its antigen is unidentified. Several immunoSEQ plates received, in even portions, the genomic DNA of each subset. Measured with immunoSEQ multiplex PCR; TCRdb has only the in-frame clones, and not every one. The sample records around 2,000,000 clones, 90% to 95% being singletons. Trimming removed 8 bases from V and 4 bases from J, with 8 bases in between. The length of the CDR3 is 12 residues. CDR1 is SEHNR and CDR2 is FQNEAQ in the germline V gene (reference sequence). This sample is part of a study of shared clonotypes between healthy human individuals. Study observations and caveats: Rarefaction revealed incomplete sorted-subset sequencing despite large depth.

Positive CCR7 selection of CD45RO-negative cells yielded the naive CD8 cells, and terminally differentiated effector memory CD45RA+ cells were excluded. This sequence joins TRBV7-9 and TRBJ2-2; D is unclear. This TCR was recovered from a man aged 18 to 29 in good health. Some clones in this sample may be carry-over from other donors' samples. Specimen: naive CD8+ T cells from PBMCs. The CDR3 here is CASGWGTGELFF. The CDR3 DNA is TGTGCCAGCGGTTGGGGCACCGGGGAGCTGTTTTTT.